This TCR beta chain was recorded in a study of cytomegalovirus exposure and HLA in healthy donors. Study-wide points: Some V segments could not be told apart, so they were left out, TRBV6-2 and TRBV6-3 among them.

In germline, CDR1 is SGHRS, CDR2 YFSETQ. The CDR3 totals 16 residues. The PCR made use of 60 Vbeta and 13 Jbeta primers. The data were produced by immunoSEQ multiplex PCR, yet TCRdb's version contains in-frame clones alone and is incomplete. This table has 99,000 or so clones, about 70% appearing once. As to this clone: What it binds is not known.

This sequence originates from a man aged 30 to 45 in good health and CMV-seronegative. The gene calls are TRBV5-1 and TRBJ2-5, with D possibly matching TRBD1 (6 bases). The assigned J gene may be wrong: the sequence end matches TRBJ2-7 better. The sequencing input was PBMCs. CDR3 sequence reads: CASTLGETGKSYEQYF. CDR3 nucleotide sequence: TGCGCCAGCACCTTAGGGGAAACAGGGAAATCCTACGAGCAGTACTTC.